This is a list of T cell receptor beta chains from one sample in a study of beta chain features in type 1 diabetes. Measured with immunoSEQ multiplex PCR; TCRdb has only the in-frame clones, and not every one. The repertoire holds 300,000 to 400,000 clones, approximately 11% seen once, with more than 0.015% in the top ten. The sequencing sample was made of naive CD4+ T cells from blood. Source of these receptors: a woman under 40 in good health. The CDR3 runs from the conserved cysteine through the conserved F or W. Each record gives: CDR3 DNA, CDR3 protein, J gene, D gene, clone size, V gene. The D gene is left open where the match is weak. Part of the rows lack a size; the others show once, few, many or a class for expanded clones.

cdr3_nt: TGTGCCTGGAAGACACAGGGTTACAATGAGCAGTTCTTC
cdr3_aa: CAWKTQGYNEQFF
j_call: TRBJ2-1
d_call: -
clone_size: -
v_call: TRBV30

cdr3_nt: TGTGCCAGCTCTAGCGGCACCTACAATGAGCAGTTCTTC
cdr3_aa: CASSSGTYNEQFF
j_call: TRBJ2-1
d_call: TRBD2
clone_size: -
v_call: TRBV9

cdr3_nt: TGCAGCGGGTTGGACTTCTCAGGGGCCCGAGTCCTATGGAATGAGCAGTTCTTC
cdr3_aa: CSGLDFSGARVLWNEQFF
j_call: TRBJ2-1
d_call: -
clone_size: -
v_call: TRBV29-1

cdr3_nt: TGTGCCAGCAGCTCGCCCACGGGGTACGAGACCCAGTACTTC
cdr3_aa: CASSSPTGYETQYF
j_call: TRBJ2-5
d_call: -
clone_size: few
v_call: TRBV5-4

cdr3_nt: TGCGCCAGCAGCCAAGATCACGGGACCTACAATGAGCAGTTCTTC
cdr3_aa: CASSQDHGTYNEQFF
j_call: TRBJ2-1
d_call: -
clone_size: -
v_call: TRBV4-1

cdr3_nt: TGTGCCAGCAGTTACTCGGCACTACATTACAATGAGCAGTTCTTC
cdr3_aa: CASSYSALHYNEQFF
j_call: TRBJ2-1
d_call: -
clone_size: -
v_call: TRBV6-5

cdr3_nt: TGTGCCAGTCGGGCCGGGACAGGTAGCTCCTACGAGCAGTACTTC
cdr3_aa: CASRAGTGSSYEQYF
j_call: TRBJ2-7
d_call: TRBD1
clone_size: -
v_call: TRBV19

cdr3_nt: TGTGCCAGCAGCCCAGGACTAGCGGTAACAGATACGCAGTATTTT
cdr3_aa: CASSPGLAVTDTQYF
j_call: TRBJ2-3
d_call: TRBD2
clone_size: few
v_call: TRBV7-2

cdr3_nt: TGTGCCAGCAGTGTTGGGACTAGCCGAACCTACGAGCAGTACTTC
cdr3_aa: CASSVGTSRTYEQYF
j_call: TRBJ2-7
d_call: TRBD2
clone_size: few
v_call: TRBV2

cdr3_nt: TGTGCCAGCAGCTTAATGGCCAGGGCGGACACCGGGGAGCTGTTTTTT
cdr3_aa: CASSLMARADTGELFF
j_call: TRBJ2-2
d_call: -
clone_size: -
v_call: TRBV7-2

cdr3_nt: TGTGCCAGCACCCCGGGTAGCGGGAGGGCCTACGAGCAGTTCTTC
cdr3_aa: CASTPGSGRAYEQFF
j_call: TRBJ2-1
d_call: TRBD2
clone_size: -
v_call: TRBV9

cdr3_nt: TGTGCCTGGAGTGTTGCTAGCGGCAGCACAGATACGCAGTATTTT
cdr3_aa: CAWSVASGSTDTQYF
j_call: TRBJ2-3
d_call: TRBD2
clone_size: -
v_call: TRBV30

cdr3_nt: TGCGCCAGCAGCGTGGGACTAATCAAAAACATTCAGTACTTC
cdr3_aa: CASSVGLIKNIQYF
j_call: TRBJ2-4
d_call: TRBD2
clone_size: -
v_call: TRBV5-1

cdr3_nt: TGTGCCTGGACAGCGGGAGGGCCCGAGACCCAGTACTTC
cdr3_aa: CAWTAGGPETQYF
j_call: TRBJ2-5
d_call: TRBD2
clone_size: few
v_call: TRBV30

cdr3_nt: TGTGCCTGGAGTCCAGGGAGGACGGGCTACACCTTC
cdr3_aa: CAWSPGRTGYTF
j_call: TRBJ1-2
d_call: -
clone_size: -
v_call: TRBV30

cdr3_nt: TGTGCCAGCAGCGGGACAGAATCACCCTACGAGCAGTACTTC
cdr3_aa: CASSGTESPYEQYF
j_call: TRBJ2-7
d_call: TRBD1
clone_size: -
v_call: TRBV13

cdr3_nt: TGTGCCAGCAGCTTGAGAACGGGGTCCTACAATGAGCAGTTCTTC
cdr3_aa: CASSLRTGSYNEQFF
j_call: TRBJ2-1
d_call: -
clone_size: -
v_call: TRBV5-4

cdr3_nt: TGTGCCAGCAGGACTGGTCCTAGCACAGATACGCAGTATTTT
cdr3_aa: CASRTGPSTDTQYF
j_call: TRBJ2-3
d_call: -
clone_size: few
v_call: TRBV27

cdr3_nt: TGTGCCAGCAGCAGCAGGGACATCGGCTATGGCTACACCTTC
cdr3_aa: CASSSRDIGYGYTF
j_call: TRBJ1-2
d_call: -
clone_size: few
v_call: TRBV7-3

cdr3_nt: TGTGCCAGCAGAATCGGGACTAGCGGGTTTTACGAGCAGTACTTC
cdr3_aa: CASRIGTSGFYEQYF
j_call: TRBJ2-7
d_call: TRBD2
clone_size: few
v_call: TRBV6-5

cdr3_nt: TGCAGCGTTGAAGACCCGCCAGGGTGGGGCAATCAGCCCCAGCATTTT
cdr3_aa: CSVEDPPGWGNQPQHF
j_call: TRBJ1-5
d_call: -
clone_size: few
v_call: TRBV29-1

cdr3_nt: TGTGCCACGGCTAGCGGGAGGTACAATGAGCAGTTCTTC
cdr3_aa: CATASGRYNEQFF
j_call: TRBJ2-1
d_call: TRBD2
clone_size: -
v_call: TRBV15

cdr3_nt: TGTGCCAGCAGCTTCCGGGACAGGGAGTACTATGGCTACACCTTC
cdr3_aa: CASSFRDREYYGYTF
j_call: TRBJ1-2
d_call: TRBD1
clone_size: -
v_call: TRBV5-4

cdr3_nt: TGCGCCAGCACCCTGACAGGGGGCTTTGGGGCCAACGTCCTGACTTTC
cdr3_aa: CASTLTGGFGANVLTF
j_call: TRBJ2-6
d_call: TRBD1
clone_size: -
v_call: TRBV5-1